This section outlines one T cell receptor beta chain sequence together with its context. The antigen is undetermined. Some clones are missing from TCRdb's copy, which holds only in-frame ones; the method was immunoSEQ multiplex PCR. The sample includes roughly 150,000 clones, about four fifths of them seen just once. These data belong to a study of PD-1 blockade in classical Hodgkin lymphoma. The CDR3 covers 14 residues. Per germline, CDR1 LGHNA and CDR2 YNFKEQ. Deletions cut 1 base from V and 2 bases from J, with 8 bases between. Every patient was affected by relapse after autologous stem cell transplantation, while exposure to brentuximab vedotin was not uniform. Findings of the study overall: It was among complete responders that baseline diversity resembled that of newly diagnosed patients. What caused the repertoire differences, perhaps disease activity or prior therapy, remains undefined. Compared with healthy donors, newly diagnosed patients reportedly showed lower baseline TCR diversity.

Material: peripheral blood mononuclear cells (PBMCs), obtained before the second cycle of nivolumab. The sequence was collected from a human donor with classical Hodgkin lymphoma. The rearrangement joins TRBV4-2 to TRBJ1-2, with a possible D match to TRBD1 (6 bases). The CDR3 region has the DNA TGTGCCAGCAGCCAAGGGACAGCCAACTATGGCTACACCTTC. It is translated as CASSQGTANYGYTF.